The 32 T cell receptor beta chains below were found in one sample sequenced in a study of T cell responses to AZD1222 COVID-19 vaccine. Clones were read by immunoSEQ multiplex PCR, and TCRdb kept only the in-frame ones, dropping some. The data contain approximately 180,000 clones, roughly 91% of them singletons. The material was peripheral blood, obtained on day 0 of AZD1222 vaccination. Every receptor here comes from an adult in good health.

As DNA, the CDR3 is TGTGCCAGCAGTCAGACAGGGCCTAACGAACTGTTTTTT. Translating gives CASSQTGPNELFF. The rearrangement links TRBV6-5 to TRBJ1-4, with TRBD1 matching 7 bases. V was pared by 5 bases and J by 12 bases, with 9 bases of the junction left unmatched. Per the germline V gene, CDR1 is MNHEY and CDR2 is SVGAGI. The CDR3 is made up of 13 amino acids.

The V call is TRBV7-9, the J call TRBJ2-3; tentative D call: TRBD1 (6 bases). This CDR3 region has 14 residues. CDR1 and CDR2 from the germline V gene are SEHNR and FQNEAQ (reference sequence). The ends were cut back, 0 bases at V and 4 bases at J, with 8 bases in the middle. CDR3 sequence reads: CASSLAGASDTQYF. The CDR3 nucleotides are TGTGCCAGCAGCTTAGCGGGGGCGTCAGATACGCAGTATTTT.

The V gene is TRBV3-1 (or the pseudogene TRBV3-2), the J gene TRBJ2-1; D not certain. There are 16 residues in the CDR3. The germline V gene has CDR1 LGHDT and CDR2 YNNKEL (reference sequence). V lost 0 bases to trimming and J lost 0 bases, with 9 bases between them. Here the CDR3 reads CASSQDSGSSYNEQFF. Here the CDR3 DNA reads TGTGCCAGCAGCCAAGATTCGGGTAGCTCCTACAATGAGCAGTTCTTC.

This clone showed up just once. The chain employs TRBV28 and TRBJ1-6; D may be TRBD1 (6 bases). V lost 7 bases and J lost 7, with 17 bases in between. Germline CDR1 and CDR2: MDHEN and SYDVKM. The CDR3 is 15 residues long. Written as DNA, the CDR3 is TGTGCCAGCACCTATGGGGGGACACAAAATTCACCCCTCCACTTT. It codes for CASTYGGTQNSPLHF.

In DNA, the CDR3 is TGTGCCAGCAGCGAGGGACAGGGCTCTGGAAACACCATATATTTT. It encodes CASSEGQGSGNTIYF. This chain links TRBV14 with TRBJ1-3, with TRBD1 identical over 9 bases. This CDR3 spans 15 amino acids. V lost 5 bases to trimming and J lost 0 bases; unmatched junction nucleotides: 2. Germline CDR1 is SGHDN and CDR2 is FVKESK.

This chain connects TRBV7-2 to TRBJ2-3; no reliable D call. The CDR3 is 15 residues long. Germline lookup yields CDR1 SGHTA and CDR2 FQGNSA. Trimming stripped 0 bases from V and 4 bases from J, with 11 bases between. CDR3 region: CASSLASQRPDTQYF. CDR3 DNA sequence: TGTGCCAGCAGCTTAGCATCCCAAAGGCCAGATACGCAGTATTTT.

The chain is built from TRBV24-1 and TRBJ2-5; D gene unclear. The germline V gene has CDR1 KGHDR and CDR2 SFDVKD. The CDR3 sequence is 15 residues long. The V end lost 3 bases, the J end lost 4 bases, and 14 bases lay between the germline ends. The CDR3, as DNA: TGTGCCACCAGTGATGGGGTCAGAGCATCAGAGACCCAGTACTTC. Protein: CATSDGVRASETQYF.

The V and J genes are TRBV5-1 and TRBJ2-2; 8 bases are a match to TRBD2. CDR1 SGHRS and CDR2 YFSETQ come from the germline V gene. The CDR3 has 15 amino acids. Trimming removed 5 bases from V and 4 bases from J; junction bases left unmatched: 7. DNA of the CDR3: TGCGCCAGCAGTCCAGGACTAGCCAGCACCGGGGAGCTGTTTTTT. Translating gives CASSPGLASTGELFF.

The chain uses TRBV6-4 and TRBJ1-2; 7 bases agree with TRBD1. CDR1 and CDR2 (germline): MRHNA, SNTAGT. This CDR3 is 14 amino acids long. After removal of 0 bases from V and 6 bases from J, the junction contained 4 bases not matched to a gene. The CDR3 reads CASSDSGQLNGYTF. Written as DNA, the CDR3 is TGTGCCAGCAGTGACTCGGGACAGCTCAATGGCTACACCTTC.

This chain links TRBV4-1 with TRBJ1-6; 10 bases align to TRBD1. The germline V gene encodes CDR1 MGHRA and CDR2 YSYEKL. This CDR3 comprises 15 residues. Trimming at V came to 2 bases and at J to 9 bases, leaving 4 bases not matched to a gene. DNA of the CDR3: TGCGCCAGCAGCCAACCGGACAGGGGGAGTTCACCCCTCCACTTT. As protein: CASSQPDRGSSPLHF.

This rearrangement joins TRBV9 to TRBJ2-1; 8 nucleotides match TRBD1. Germline CDR1 reads SGDLS; CDR2 reads YYNGEE. The CDR3 has 17 amino acids. The J segment lost 8 bases and the V segment lost 5 bases, leaving 18 bases of the junction unmatched. The DNA for the CDR3 is TGTGCCAGCAGTGCCGTGCGGCAGGGGGCTTTACGCGATGAGCAGTTCTTC. Translation gives CASSAVRQGALRDEQFF. The entire variable domain, with the rest obtained from reference TRBV9 and TRBJ2-1, is as follows: DSGVTQTPKHLITATGQRVTLRCSPRSGDLSVYWYQQSLDQGLQFLIQYYNGEERAKGNILERFSAQQFPDLHSELNLSSLELGDSALYFCASSAVRQGALRDEQFFGPGTRLTVL.

A few counts support this clone. The chain joins TRBV1 to TRBJ1-5; the D call TRBD1 from the table was never checked on the DNA. TRBV1 is a listed pseudogene. CDR3 size: 15 residues. The CDR3 here is CTSSQDWQGGQPQHF. The CDR3 nucleotides read TGCACCAGCAGCCAAGATTGGCAGGGTGGCCAGCCCCAGCATTTT.

V usage is TRBV7-9 and J usage is TRBJ2-7; possibly TRBD1 or TRBD2 for D (5 bases each). Germline V gene data show CDR1 as SEHNR and CDR2 as FQNEAQ (reference sequence). V shed 3 bases and J shed 7 bases, with 16 bases lying between them. The CDR3 runs 14 residues. The CDR3 reads CASSFLGVAGEQYV. The CDR3 nucleotides are TGTGCCAGCAGCTTCTTGGGGGTCGCGGGTGAGCAGTACGTC.

The chain combines TRBV6-5 with TRBJ1-5; 12 nucleotides line up with TRBD1. V shed 5 bases and J 9 bases; nucleotides not matched to a gene: 5. CDR3 length equals 14 residues. Germline CDR1 is MNHEY and CDR2 is SVGAGI. As DNA, the CDR3 is TGTGCCAGCAGTCCCGGGACAGGGGGCATGCCCCAGCATTTT. Amino acids: CASSPGTGGMPQHF.

The J gene is TRBJ1-4, the V gene TRBV19; D uncertain. Trimming removed 9 bases from V and 2 bases from J, with 13 bases in between. CDR3 size: 14 residues. Germline loops: CDR1 LNHDA, CDR2 SQIVND (reference sequence). CDR3 bases: TGTGCCAGCCTGGAAAGCGTCACTAATGAAAAACTGTTTTTT. It codes for CASLESVTNEKLFF. Full variable domain (outside the CDR3, taken from reference TRBV19 and TRBJ1-4): DGGITQSPKYLFRKEGQNVTLSCEQNLNHDAMYWYRQDPGQGLRLIYYSQIVNDFQKGDIAEGYSVSREKKESFPLTVTSAQKNPTAFYLCASLESVTNEKLFFGSGTQLSVL.

This chain connects TRBV28 to TRBJ2-2; 10 bases map to TRBD2. The V gene end was trimmed by 6 bases and the J gene end by 3 bases; junction bases not matched to a gene: 16. Germline V gene data show CDR1 as MDHEN and CDR2 as SYDVKM. This CDR3 has 19 residues. Here the CDR3 reads CASSPTVLAGKIDTGELFF. CDR3 coding DNA: TGTGCCAGCAGCCCAACCGTACTAGCGGGAAAAATCGACACCGGGGAGCTGTTTTTT. The full variable domain, rest sourced from reference TRBV28 and TRBJ2-2, is DVKVTQSSRYLVKRTGEKVFLECVQDMDHENMFWYRQDPGLGLRLIYFSYDVKMKEKGDIPEGYSVSREKKERFSLILESASTNQTSMYLCASSPTVLAGKIDTGELFFGEGSRLTVL.

This CDR3 reads CAWRPRQGELLYGYTF. The DNA for the CDR3 is TGTGCCTGGAGGCCGCGACAGGGCGAGCTTTTGTATGGCTACACCTTC. The rearrangement uses TRBV30 and TRBJ1-2; 7 nucleotides match TRBD1. V lost 3 bases to trimming and J lost 5 bases; unmatched junction nucleotides: 15. Germline values: CDR1 GTSNPN, CDR2 SVGIG (reference sequence). The CDR3 spans 16 residues.

V usage is TRBV29-1 and J usage is TRBJ2-1; D gene unclear. The CDR3 has 10 residues. The V end was cut by 4 bases, the J end by 9 bases, with 7 bases between. Germline lookup yields CDR1 SQVTM and CDR2 ANQGSEA. CDR3 coding DNA: TGCAGCGTTGCTGTGGGTGAGCAGTTCTTC. Translation: CSVAVGEQFF.

On this clone itself: Other DNA sequences in the same sample also yield this CDR3. The chain uses TRBV19 and TRBJ1-5; 9 bases align to TRBD1. Trimming cost V 10 bases and J 11 bases; bases outside gene matches: 18. This CDR3 spans 15 amino acids. From germline, CDR1 is LNHDA and CDR2 SQIVND (reference sequence). The CDR3 nucleotides are TGTGCCACAGGACAGGGGTTCTCCCCGATAGGGGCCCAGCATTTT. Amino acids: CATGQGFSPIGAQHF.

The V gene is TRBV20-1, the J gene TRBJ2-3; D is undetermined. Germline lookup yields CDR1 DFQATT and CDR2 SNEGSKA (reference sequence). The CDR3 has 14 amino acids. Trimming removed 3 bases from V and 8 bases from J, with 18 bases in between. The CDR3 is CSASSFQFGFTQYF. The CDR3 bases are TGCAGTGCTAGTTCGTTCCAGTTTGGGTTTACGCAGTATTTT.

J is TRBJ2-1 and V is TRBV10-3; 14 positions agree with TRBD2. The CDR3 totals 20 residues. CDR1 and CDR2 (germline): ENHRY, SYGVKD. Losses at the gene ends were 9 bases for V and 6 bases for J; bases not matched to a gene: 22. CDR3 in DNA: TGTGCCATGGCCCAGGCGGGACTAGCGGGAGATGGGCCCTACGGCAATGAGCAGTTCTTC. Encoded protein: CAMAQAGLAGDGPYGNEQFF.

The CDR3 nucleotides are TGTGCCAGCAGCAAAAAGGGGGGATCTCAGCCCCAGCATTTT. Encoded protein: CASSKKGGSQPQHF. This chain connects TRBV21-1 to TRBJ1-5. TRBV21-1 counts as a pseudogene. The CDR3 has 14 residues.

The chain has TRBV7-3 and TRBJ1-1, with 9 nucleotides matching TRBD1. The ends lost 5 bases at V and 5 bases at J; junction bases unmatched: 6. This CDR3 is 14 amino acids long. Germline V gene sequence: CDR1 SGHTA, CDR2 FQGTGA. CDR3 sequence: CASSPGQGETEAFF. CDR3 in DNA: TGTGCCAGCAGCCCGGGACAGGGCGAGACTGAAGCTTTCTTT.

This clone was recorded a few times. The chain combines TRBV11-2 with TRBJ2-7; TRBD2 matches at 9 bases. Germline CDR1 is SGHAT and CDR2 is FQNNGV. The CDR3 covers 18 residues. V shed 4 bases, J shed 2 bases, and the junction held 15 bases outside the gene matches. The CDR3 bases are TGTGCCAGCAGCTCATACCGAATCTCCAGCGGGAGGACCTACGAGCAGTACTTC. As protein: CASSSYRISSGRTYEQYF.

V usage is TRBV19 and J usage is TRBJ1-6, with 8 bases lining up with TRBD1. The CDR3 runs 15 residues. V dropped 8 bases and J dropped 6; count of bases not matched to a gene: 9. CDR1 LNHDA and CDR2 SQIVND come from the germline V gene (reference sequence). The CDR3 protein is CASGRGTGLNSPLHF. For the CDR3, the DNA is TGTGCCAGTGGAAGAGGGACAGGCCTTAATTCACCCCTCCACTTT.

The J gene is TRBJ2-1, the V gene TRBV28; D is perhaps TRBD2 (5 bases). This CDR3 region has 15 residues. Looked up from germline, CDR1 is MDHEN and CDR2 is SYDVKM. V was shortened by 8 bases and J by 1 base, with 15 bases between the two germline ends. The CDR3: CASRTSPGSYNEQFF. CDR3 in DNA: TGTGCCAGCCGCACGAGCCCGGGGTCCTACAATGAGCAGTTCTTC. Complete variable domain (other parts from reference TRBV28 and TRBJ2-1): DVKVTQSSRYLVKRTGEKVFLECVQDMDHENMFWYRQDPGLGLRLIYFSYDVKMKEKGDIPEGYSVSREKKERFSLILESASTNQTSMYLCASRTSPGSYNEQFFGPGTRLTVL.

The chain combines TRBV6-5 with TRBJ2-1, with 9 bases that match TRBD1. The CDR3 contains 14 residues. Germline CDR1 is MNHEY and CDR2 is SVGAGI. V dropped 8 bases and J dropped 4; count of bases not matched to a gene: 6. The CDR3 DNA reads as TGTGCCAGCTGGACAGGGGTGGGGTACAATGAGCAGTTCTTC. Amino acids: CASWTGVGYNEQFF.

The chain links TRBV28 to TRBJ2-7, with TRBD1 matching over 9 bases. The CDR3 consists of 15 residues. CDR1 and CDR2 (germline): MDHEN, SYDVKM. The V segment lost 4 bases and the J segment 2 bases; nucleotides outside the gene matches: 6. CDR3 nucleotides: TGTGCCAGCAGTTCCTCCGGGACAGGGACCTACGAGCAGTACTTC. This encodes CASSSSGTGTYEQYF.

V usage is TRBV6-2 or TRBV6-3 and J usage is TRBJ2-7, with a tentative D call TRBD1 (6 bases). The germline V gene has CDR1 MNHEY and CDR2 SVGEGT. There are 15 residues in the CDR3. Deletions cut 4 bases from V and 6 bases from J, with 19 bases between. In DNA, the CDR3 is TGTGCCAGCAGTTTCGCAGGGGCCCCTTTGACCGAGCAGTACTTC. It codes for CASSFAGAPLTEQYF.

Points on this clone: Mismatch with germline at one junction end may stem from a read error. This chain uses TRBV11-2 with TRBJ2-3; tentatively, D is TRBD1 (5 bases). Per germline, CDR1 SGHAT and CDR2 FQNNGV. This CDR3 is 14 amino acids long. The DNA of the CDR3 is TGTGCCAGCAACTTAGGGGTTATGGCAGATACGCAGTATTTT. Translated, it gives CASNLGVMADTQYF.

This rearrangement joins TRBV9 to TRBJ2-1, with 10 bases that match TRBD2. Germline CDR1 is SGDLS and CDR2 is YYNGEE. The CDR3 loop spans 16 amino acids. Losses at the gene ends were 0 bases for V and 7 bases for J; bases not matched to a gene: 7. As DNA, the CDR3 is TGTGCCAGCAGCGTAGCTTCACTAGCGGGAATAAATGAGCAGTTCTTC. Residues: CASSVASLAGINEQFF.

The genes are TRBV30 and TRBJ2-2; TRBD1 matches at 9 bases. Germline values: CDR1 GTSNPN, CDR2 SVGIG (reference sequence). The J segment lost 5 bases and the V segment lost 5 bases, leaving 6 bases of the junction unmatched. This CDR3 spans 14 amino acids. CDR3 DNA sequence: TGTGCCTGGGCCACAGGGGGCTATACCGGGGAGCTGTTTTTT. Translation: CAWATGGYTGELFF. Full variable domain (missing parts from reference TRBV30 and TRBJ2-2): SQTIHQWPATLVQPVGSPLSLECTVEGTSNPNLYWYRQAAGRGLQLLFYSVGIGQISSEVPQNLSASRPQDRQFILSSKKLLLSDSGFYLCAWATGGYTGELFFGEGSRLTVL.